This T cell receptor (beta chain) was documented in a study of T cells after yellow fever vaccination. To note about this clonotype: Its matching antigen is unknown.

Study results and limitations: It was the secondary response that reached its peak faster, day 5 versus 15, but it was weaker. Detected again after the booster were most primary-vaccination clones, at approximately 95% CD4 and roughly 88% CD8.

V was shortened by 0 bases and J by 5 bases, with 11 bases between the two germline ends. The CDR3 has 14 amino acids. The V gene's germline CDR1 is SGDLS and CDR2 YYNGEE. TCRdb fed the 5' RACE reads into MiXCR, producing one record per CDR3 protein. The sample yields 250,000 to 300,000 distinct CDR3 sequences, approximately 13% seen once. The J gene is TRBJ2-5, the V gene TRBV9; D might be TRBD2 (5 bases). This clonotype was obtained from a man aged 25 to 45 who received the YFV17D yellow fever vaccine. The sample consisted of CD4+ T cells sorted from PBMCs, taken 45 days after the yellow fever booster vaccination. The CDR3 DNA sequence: TGTGCCAGCAGCGTAGATCCGGGGATGGAGACCCAGTACTTC. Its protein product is CASSVDPGMETQYF.